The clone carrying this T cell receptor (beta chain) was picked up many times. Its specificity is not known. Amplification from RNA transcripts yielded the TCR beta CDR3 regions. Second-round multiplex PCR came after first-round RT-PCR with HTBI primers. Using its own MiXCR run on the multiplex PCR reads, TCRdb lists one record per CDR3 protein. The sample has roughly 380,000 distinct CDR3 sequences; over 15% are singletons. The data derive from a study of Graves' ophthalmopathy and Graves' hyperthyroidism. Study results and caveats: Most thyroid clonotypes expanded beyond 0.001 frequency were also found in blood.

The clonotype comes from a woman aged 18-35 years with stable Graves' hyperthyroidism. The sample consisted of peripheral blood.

The CDR3 region has the DNA TGCAGTGCTAGAGACCAGGGTTACGAGCAGTACTTC. This gives the protein CSARDQGYEQYF. The chain links TRBV20-1 to TRBJ2-7, with D possibly TRBD1 on 5 matching bases. This CDR3 comprises 12 residues. V dropped 0 bases and J dropped 4 bases, with 7 bases sitting between them. The germline V gene has CDR1 DFQATT and CDR2 SNEGSKA (reference sequence).